The 32 T cell receptor delta chains below were found in one sample sequenced in a study of gamma-delta chains in newborns, infants, children. TCRdb made new clone calls on the reads using CATT. The data hold roughly 1,500 delta-chain clones, with 35% to 50% observed a single time. The specimen was blood. All receptors come from a child who had a fever.

Notes on this clone: One base separates it from a far larger clone, so it is likely a read error. The chain couples TRDV3 to TRDJ1, with 8 bases identical to TRDD3. CDR1 TVYSNPD and CDR2 GDNSRS come from the germline V gene (reference sequence). This CDR3 is built from 19 residues. With 2 bases clipped from V and 0 bases from J, the junction kept 20 bases outside the gene matches. The CDR3 DNA reads as TGTGCCTTTTGGTCTCGATCTACTGGGGGTCGCTGGTACACCGATAAACTCATCTTT. It yields the protein CAFWSRSTGGRWYTDKLIF. Complete variable domain (other parts from reference TRDV3 and TRDJ1): CDKVTQSSPDQTVASGSEVVLLCTYDTVYSNPDLFWYRIRPDYSFQFVFYGDNSRSEGADFTQGRFSVKHILTQKAFHLVISPVRTEDSATYYCAFWSRSTGGRWYTDKLIFGKGTRVTVEP.

This clone appeared a few times. The rearrangement joins TRDV2 to TRDJ3; 8 nucleotides line up with TRDD3. CDR3 length equals 20 residues. The J segment lost 0 bases and the V segment lost 0 bases, leaving 9 bases of the junction unmatched. The germline CDR1 and CDR2 sequences are GEAIGNYY and EKD. The CDR3, as DNA: TGTGCCTGTGACACCGTAAGCACGGGGGATAGCTCCTGGGACACCCGACAGATGTTTTTC. Translating it yields CACDTVSTGDSSWDTRQMFF.

The rearrangement links TRDV2 to TRDJ1, with 12 positions matching TRDD3. Germline CDR1 reads GEAIGNYY; CDR2 reads EKD. The junction had 14 bases not matched to a gene; V was cut back by 4 bases and J by 3 bases. This CDR3 spans 18 amino acids. In nucleotides, the CDR3 is TGTGCCTGTGAGCCGCTGGGGGATACGCTTAAGGTAGCCGATAAACTCATCTTT. Translation gives CACEPLGDTLKVADKLIF.

Remarks on this clone: One base away lies a much larger clone, so this may be a sequencing read error. The rearrangement uses TRDV2 and TRDJ1, with TRDD3 identical over 9 bases. Germline assignment: CDR1 GEAIGNYY and CDR2 EKD. The junction had 16 bases not matched to a gene; V was cut back by 3 bases and J by 0 bases. This CDR3 comprises 19 residues. The CDR3 spells CACDAIITGGVRDTDKLIF. For the CDR3, the DNA is TGTGCCTGTGACGCTATAATAACTGGGGGAGTAAGGGACACCGATAAACTCATCTTT.

A note on this clone: A far larger clone is only one base removed, so a read error is likely. The genes are TRDV1 and TRDJ1, with D maybe TRDD3 (7 bases). Between the trimmed V and J ends, which lost 4 bases and 0 bases, there was a span of 27 bases. The CDR3 loop spans 20 amino acids. The V gene's germline CDR1 is TSWWSYY and CDR2 QGS. CDR3 protein: CALGGAAFLSGGFDTDKLIF. CDR3 nucleotides: TGTGCTCTTGGGGGAGCAGCGTTCCTATCTGGGGGCTTCGACACCGATAAACTCATCTTT.

The table lists this clone with a count of one. One junction end disagrees with the germline gene, perhaps due to a read error. The chain carries TRDV2 and TRDJ3; 8 nucleotides match TRDD3. The CDR3 consists of 19 residues. CDR1 is GEAIGNYY, CDR2 EKD, per germline. CDR3: CAYDSTGGPSSWDTRQMFF. In nucleotides, the CDR3 is TGTGCCTATGACTCTACTGGGGGTCCCAGCTCCTGGGACACCCGACAGATGTTTTTC.

Comments on this clone: One base away lies a much larger clone, so this may be a sequencing read error. This CDR3 is also generated by other DNA sequences in the sample. V usage is TRDV2 and J usage is TRDJ2, with 11 bases fitting TRDD3. Germline-derived CDR1 and CDR2 are GEAIGNYY and EKD. This CDR3 region has 14 residues. Here the CDR3 reads CACDTLGDTAQLFF. The CDR3 DNA follows: TGTGCCTGTGACACTCTGGGGGATACAGCGCAACTCTTCTTT.

Details on this clone: This may come from a read error, since a much larger clone is one base off. The sample carries other DNA sequences with the same CDR3. The V call is TRDV1, the J call TRDJ1; 9 positions match TRDD3. The CDR3 is made up of 19 amino acids. In germline, CDR1 is TSWWSYY, CDR2 QGS. Unmatched junction bases numbered 16, after V lost 2 bases and J lost 3 bases. CDR3 sequence: CALGESYIYGDTGPDKLIF. The CDR3 nucleotides read TGTGCTCTTGGGGAAAGTTACATCTATGGGGATACGGGGCCCGATAAACTCATCTTT.

By its share, this clone is medium-sized (0.01 to 0.1%). The genes are TRDV2 and TRDJ1, with 8 bases that match TRDD3. The V gene's germline CDR1 is GEAIGNYY and CDR2 EKD. After removal of 1 base from V and 0 bases from J, the junction contained 18 bases not matched to a gene. The CDR3 spans 20 residues. Here the CDR3 reads CACDTIPYEGYEGYTDKLIF. CDR3 DNA sequence: TGTGCCTGTGACACAATCCCCTACGAGGGATACGAAGGGTACACCGATAAACTCATCTTT.

By sample fraction, this clone is medium-sized. The chain has TRDV2 and TRDJ1, with 8 bases fitting TRDD3. The CDR3 runs to 17 residues. Germline CDR1 and CDR2: GEAIGNYY and EKD. V gave up 3 bases and J gave up 3 bases; unmatched junction bases: 14. The CDR3 spells CACDSLLGGLRADKLIF. CDR3 in DNA: TGTGCCTGTGACTCGCTACTGGGGGGATTAAGGGCCGATAAACTCATCTTT.

This clone was seen a few times. The chain employs TRDV2 and TRDJ2; D might be TRDD3 (6 bases). In germline, CDR1 is GEAIGNYY, CDR2 EKD. V dropped 3 bases and J dropped 4 bases, with 17 bases sitting between them. CDR3 length: 16 residues. The CDR3 nucleotides read TGTGCCTGTGACTCTGTGGGGGGGCGGGGGACAGCACAACTCTTCTTT. It translates to CACDSVGGRGTAQLFF.

By frequency in the sample, this clone is large. Other DNA sequences in the same sample also yield this CDR3. The V call is TRDV2, the J call TRDJ3, with TRDD3 identical over 12 bases. The germline V gene has CDR1 GEAIGNYY and CDR2 EKD. This CDR3 comprises 21 residues. The ends lost 1 base at V and 0 bases at J; junction bases unmatched: 9. CDR3 loop: CACDTVLGDTLGSWDTRQMFF. The CDR3 DNA reads as TGTGCCTGTGACACTGTACTGGGGGATACACTCGGCTCCTGGGACACCCGACAGATGTTTTTC.

To note about this clone: Since a much larger clone is just one base distant, this may be a read error. Within the sample, other DNA sequences also encode this same CDR3. The V gene is TRDV2, the J gene TRDJ1; perhaps TRDD3 as D (6 bases). The CDR3 extends over 22 amino acids. V was shortened by 0 bases and J by 2 bases, with 33 bases between the two germline ends. Per germline, CDR1 GEAIGNYY and CDR2 EKD. CDR3 coding DNA: TGTGCCTGTGACACCCTATTAGCTGGCTCCGCCGGGGATGGGATGGGGACCGATAAACTCATCTTT. This sequence encodes CACDTLLAGSAGDGMGTDKLIF.

By share, this clone ranks as large. Different DNA sequences within this sample yield the same CDR3. The chain couples TRDV2 to TRDJ1; TRDD3 matches 8 bases. J lost 0 bases, V lost 1 base, and 12 bases had no gene match. This CDR3 region has 18 residues. In germline, CDR1 is GEAIGNYY, CDR2 EKD. The CDR3: CACDTLNPLGGHTDKLIF. The DNA of the CDR3 is TGTGCCTGTGACACATTGAATCCACTGGGGGGCCACACCGATAAACTCATCTTT.

This clone was observed a handful of times. The rearrangement uses TRDV2 and TRDJ1; D uncertain. V was clipped by 1 base and J by 1 base, with 9 bases between them. The CDR3 sequence is 14 residues long. Germline V gene data show CDR1 as GEAIGNYY and CDR2 as EKD. The CDR3 DNA reads TGTGCCTGTGACACTGTCCCTAGCACCGATAAACTCATCTTT. Translated, it gives CACDTVPSTDKLIF.

By sample fraction, this clone is large. The chain joins TRDV1 to TRDJ2; D ambiguous. Trimming took 3 bases from V and 0 from J, leaving 14 bases between them. The CDR3 covers 17 residues. Germline V gives CDR1 TSWWSYY, CDR2 QGS. The CDR3: CALGDPHPGPLTAQLFF. CDR3 nucleotide sequence: TGTGCTCTTGGGGATCCCCACCCAGGGCCTTTGACAGCACAACTCTTCTTT.

Regarding this clone: A much larger clone differs from this one at a single base, so this may be a read error. This chain connects TRDV2 to TRDJ1; 8 bases match TRDD3. Germline CDR1 GEAIGNYY, CDR2 EKD. This CDR3 has 14 amino acids. V shed 0 bases, J shed 5 bases, and the junction held 4 bases outside the gene matches. CDR3 residues: CACDTPGDKDKLIF. The CDR3, as DNA: TGTGCCTGTGACACCCCGGGGGATAAGGATAAACTCATCTTT.

This clone came up once. This sequence may be a read error, since a much larger clone differs from it by one base. The V and J genes are TRDV2 and TRDJ2; TRDD3 matches 8 bases. CDR1 is GEAIGNYY, CDR2 EKD, per germline. V shed 7 bases and J 6 bases; nucleotides not matched to a gene: 12. The CDR3 runs 15 residues. The CDR3 protein is CACPPGGREAAQLFF. The DNA for the CDR3 is TGTGCCTGCCCACCTGGGGGACGGGAGGCAGCACAACTCTTCTTT.

Regarding this clone: A much larger clonotype is one base distant, so this may be a read error. The sample holds other DNA sequences that translate to the same CDR3. The J gene is TRDJ1, the V gene TRDV2; possibly TRDD3 for D (6 bases). This CDR3 spans 16 amino acids. Germline CDR1 and CDR2: GEAIGNYY and EKD. For the CDR3, the DNA is TGTGCCTGTGACAAACTTGCACGGGGATCCACCGACAAACTCATCTTT. Amino acids: CACDKLARGSTDKLIF.

Of note for this clone: A read error may be the cause here, since a much bigger clone is one base away. The CDR3 DNA reads TGTGCCTGTGACGTACTGGGGGCACCCTACGATAAACTCATCTTT. Protein sequence: CACDVLGAPYDKLIF. This chain joins TRDV2 and TRDJ1; 8 bases match TRDD3. Trimming cost V 3 bases and J 4 bases; bases outside gene matches: 9. CDR3 length: 15 amino acids. CDR1 is GEAIGNYY, CDR2 EKD, per germline.

This clone was seen a handful of times. This clone may be a read error of a much larger clone one base away. This CDR3 reads CACDTLGVYTDKPIF. CDR3 coding DNA: TGTGCCTGTGACACTCTGGGGGTATACACCGATAAACCCATCTTT. The rearrangement uses TRDV2 and TRDJ1, with 7 bases that match TRDD3. The CDR3 runs 15 residues. Germline V gives CDR1 GEAIGNYY, CDR2 EKD.

To note about this clone: A far larger clone is off by one base, so a read error is likely. The chain couples TRDV2 to TRDJ1, with 8 positions matching TRDD3. The junction had 2 bases not matched to a gene; V was cut back by 2 bases and J by 1 base. In germline, CDR1 is GEAIGNYY, CDR2 EKD. CDR3 length: 14 residues. CDR3 sequence (DNA): TGTGCCTGTGACATACTGGGGGGCACCGATAAACTCATCTTT. Its protein is CACDILGGTDKLIF.

In this sample, this clone is medium-sized (0.01 to 0.1%). V is TRDV2 and J is TRDJ3; TRDD3 matches 10 bases. Germline V gives CDR1 GEAIGNYY, CDR2 EKD. Trimming at V came to 4 bases and at J to 2 bases, leaving 4 bases not matched to a gene. The length of the CDR3 is 17 residues. The CDR3 DNA is TGTGCCTGTGAAGGTCTGGGGGATACCTGGGACACCCGACAGATGTTTTTC. It codes for CACEGLGDTWDTRQMFF.

With respect to this clone: At one end the junction does not follow the germline gene, possibly because of a read error. This CDR3 is also generated by other DNA sequences in the sample. This chain connects TRDV3 to TRDJ3, with 9 positions matching TRDD3. The germline V gene encodes CDR1 TVYSNPD and CDR2 GDNSRS (reference sequence). CDR3 length: 22 residues. CDR3: CAFTPRRATGGHASWDTRQMFF. CDR3 sequence (DNA): TGTGCCTTTACCCCTCGACGGGCAACTGGGGGACATGCCTCCTGGGACACCCGGCAGATGTTTTTC. Using reference TRDV3 and TRDJ3 for the parts outside the CDR3, the full variable domain is CDKVTQSSPDQTVASGSEVVLLCTYDTVYSNPDLFWYRIRPDYSFQFVFYGDNSRSEGADFTQGRFSVKHILTQKAFHLVISPVRTEDSATYYCAFTPRRATGGHASWDTRQMFFGTGIKLFVEP.

In regard to this clone: Translating this DNA gives a protein that differs at residue 4 from the TCRdb one, which belongs to a much larger clone; a read error is likely, and the protein shown is this translation. The chain recombines TRDV2 with TRDJ1, with 11 bases that match TRDD3. Losses at the gene ends were 5 bases for V and 4 bases for J; bases not matched to a gene: 14. Germline CDR1 and CDR2: GEAIGNYY and EKD. CDR3 length: 17 amino acids. CDR3 sequence (DNA): TGTGCCTGTGGCAAACTCTTACTGGGGGATAGTGTCGATAAACTCATCTTT. It specifies CACGKLLLGDSVDKLIF.

Worth noting for this clone: A much bigger clone sits one base away, suggesting this may be a read error. Other DNA sequences in this sample translate to the same CDR3. The chain couples TRDV1 to TRDJ1; 9 bases map to TRDD2. The length of the CDR3 is 23 residues. Per germline, CDR1 TSWWSYY and CDR2 QGS. The CDR3 spells CALGEAFLLPPASGGVYTDKLIF. The CDR3 coding sequence is TGTGCCCTTGGGGAGGCCTTCCTACTCCCTCCGGCTAGTGGGGGAGTGTACACCGATAAACTCATCTTT.

By frequency in the sample, this clone is medium-sized. Given a much more abundant clone one base away, this may be a read error. The rearrangement uses TRDV3 and TRDJ2; D gene ambiguous. Germline V gives CDR1 TVYSNPD, CDR2 GDNSRS (reference sequence). This CDR3 has 13 amino acids. V gave up 4 bases and J gave up 4 bases, with 13 bases separating them. The CDR3 sequence: CASTYRGTAQLFF. The CDR3 coding sequence is TGTGCCTCAACGTACCGGGGGACAGCACAACTCTTCTTT.

By sample share, this clone is large. The rearrangement uses TRDV1 and TRDJ1; TRDD3 matches at 10 bases. V was pared by 4 bases and J by 8 bases, with 16 bases of the junction left unmatched. Per the germline V gene, CDR1 is TSWWSYY and CDR2 is QGS. This CDR3 region has 17 residues. CDR3 residues: CALGAVWGGYASVKLIF. CDR3 coding DNA: TGTGCTCTTGGGGCCGTCTGGGGGGGATACGCCTCGGTCAAACTCATCTTT.

Notes on this clone: A much larger clone lies a single base off, so this may be a read error. This sequence joins TRDV2 and TRDJ1, with 10 bases lining up with TRDD3. The germline gives CDR1 GEAIGNYY, CDR2 EKD. This CDR3 region has 14 residues. CDR3 sequence (DNA): TGTGCCCGTGACGTACTGGGGGATACCGATAAACTCATCTTT. As protein: CARDVLGDTDKLIF.

As concerns this clone: Germline is not matched at one junction end, which may reflect a read error. This chain uses TRDV2 with TRDJ1; 13 bases map to TRDD3. The CDR3 runs to 19 residues. Germline V lookup: CDR1 GEAIGNYY, CDR2 EKD. CDR3 nucleotides: TGTGCCTGTGACACCGTAGGTCCGGTACTGGGGGATACGACCGATAAACTCACCTTT. Its protein product is CACDTVGPVLGDTTDKLTF.

By sample share, this clone is large. The junction shows a germline mismatch at one end, possibly a read error. Different DNA sequences within this sample yield the same CDR3. The chain is built from TRDV1 and TRDJ1; 12 bases line up with TRDD3. The CDR3 consists of 21 residues. Germline-derived CDR1 and CDR2 are TSWWSYY and QGS. This CDR3 reads CALGEAGYLVPLLGDTEKLIF. The CDR3 nucleotides read TGTGCTCTTGGGGAAGCGGGTTACCTAGTCCCCTTACTGGGGGATACCGAAAAACTCATCTTT.

By share of the sample, this clone is medium-sized. The chain combines TRDV2 with TRDJ2; D gene unclear. Trimming removed 3 bases at V and 0 bases at J, with 19 bases between. Germline V gene data show CDR1 as GEAIGNYY and CDR2 as EKD. This CDR3 region has 18 residues. The CDR3 sequence is CACDAVQGRGALTAQLFF. CDR3 sequence (DNA): TGTGCCTGTGACGCCGTGCAGGGTCGAGGAGCTTTGACAGCACAACTCTTCTTT.